The TCR beta chain under discussion was sequenced for a study of cytomegalovirus exposure and HLA in healthy donors. At the level of the study: Drawn from HLA-typed donors, 83 million or so unique TCRs were held in an early data release. Study-wide points: Immune exposure information available was restricted to CMV serostatus. Overall, under 200 TCR beta chains were annotated as cytomegalovirus-associated. In the analysis, some V segments, TRBV6-2 and TRBV6-3 included, were excluded as indistinguishable.

PCR primers comprised 60 Vbeta and 13 Jbeta primers. Clones were read by immunoSEQ multiplex PCR, and TCRdb kept only the in-frame ones, dropping some. The table has roughly 160,000 clones, around 77% seen once. Points on this clone: Its target is not known.

Germline values: CDR1 MNHEY, CDR2 SVGAGI. CDR3 length: 13 residues. Deletions cut 4 bases from V and 6 bases from J, with 10 bases between. The rearrangement joins TRBV6-5 to TRBJ2-1; D call uncertain. The receptor was isolated from a woman in her 30s in good health and CMV-seronegative. Sequenced input: PBMCs. CDR3 sequence (DNA): TGTGCCAGCAGTTTTTGGAGTGGCAATGAGCAGTTCTTC. Amino acids: CASSFWSGNEQFF.